The sequence of this TCR beta chain was determined in a study of OX40 agonist ivuxolimab in advanced cancers. About the study as a whole: Ivuxolimab was a fully human IgG2 agonistic monoclonal antibody targeting the costimulatory receptor OX40 (CD134). Intravenous ivuxolimab was administered to patients every 2 weeks at six dose levels: 0.01, 0.1, 0.3, 1.5, 3 and 10 mg/kg. Prior anti-PD-1, anti-PD-L1 or anti-CTLA-4 therapy was permitted, and 40% of dose-escalation patients had received checkpoint inhibitors. Of the roughly 51 patients in dose escalation, about 20 had hepatocellular carcinoma, roughly 15 had melanoma, 9 had renal cell carcinoma and 9 had head and neck cancer. Partial responses were achieved by three dose-escalation patients, of whom one had hepatocellular carcinoma and two had cutaneous melanoma. In the dose-escalation cohort, nearly 85% of patients were male, and the mean age was roughly 60 years with a range of roughly 23 to 79. The purpose of peripheral TCRbeta sequencing was to test whether ivuxolimab changed TCR sequence diversity and led to clonal T-cell expansion. The monotherapy dose-escalation portion (N of about 57 patients) of the phase I ivuxolimab trial is reported in the paper. Here is what the overall study found, with its caveats: After ivuxolimab, more expanded clones were found on average in CD8+ T cells than in CD4+ T cells. Clonal expansion of both CD4+ and CD8+ blood T cells was observed from baseline to week 6 at doses 0.1 to 3.0 mg/kg. The antigen specificity of the clonally expanded peripheral T cells was not determined. Low levels of normalized T-cell clonal expansion were also seen in some nonresponding patients. Partial responders in the 0.1-3.0 mg/kg groups had among the lowest normalized peripheral clonal expansion, especially among CD8+ T cells.

A word on this clone: Its antigen remains undetermined. Base qualities are not at hand, and no much larger clone is one base apart.

Patients with autoimmune disease history or receiving systemic immunosuppression were excluded from the trial. In every dose cohort, peripheral blood was drawn for TCR sequencing at baseline, cycle 4 day 1, and cycle 7 day 1. Samples came from an open-label, multicenter, first-in-human phase I dose-escalation trial of ivuxolimab. Adults with locally advanced or metastatic head and neck squamous cell, hepatocellular, melanoma or renal cell carcinoma were enrolled in the trial. Before TCR sequencing, CD4+ T cells and CD8+ T cells from peripheral blood were sorted into separate populations. The germline V gene provides CDR1 LGHNA and CDR2 YNFKEQ. The CDR3 goes from the cysteine to the phenylalanine over 13 residues. The entry retains the CDR3 DNA only, 39 bases that are in frame from base 1. V is pared back by 0 bases and J by 3 bases, with 6 bases lying between the germline termini. To sequence the TCRbeta CDR3 region, genomic DNA was isolated from the sorted cells. TCRbeta CDR3 regions were sequenced using the immunoSEQ Assay. TCRdb re-hosts the immuneACCESS table, in-frame sequences only. Its copies lack some clones; in the studies checked, an unresolved V gene accounts for under half of them, and the cause for the rest is not known. The sample data list roughly 80,000 clones, and around 83% of these were observed just once. The ten largest clonotypes hold around 0.76% of the sample.

The source was CD4+ or CD8+ T cells sorted from blood, collected in a trial of the OX40 agonist ivuxolimab. The sequence came from an adult with an advanced solid tumor such as melanoma, head and neck, liver or kidney cancer. The chain was built from TRBV4-2 and TRBJ2-7, with an unclear D gene assignment. CDR3 loop: CASSQDSVYEQYF. Read as DNA, the sequence is TGTGCCAGCAGCCAAGATTCGGTCTACGAGCAGTACTTC.